This T cell receptor beta chain was recorded in a study of cytomegalovirus exposure and HLA in healthy donors. The CDR3 spans 14 residues. CDR1 LNHDA and CDR2 SQIVND come from the germline V gene (reference sequence). Trimming pared 1 base from V and 2 bases from J, leaving 9 bases between. Among the 110 or so subjects of the validation cohort, separate from the approximately 700-subject first cohort, were the donors. Points on this clone: Its antigen is not identified.

Findings and caveats of the study: Diagnosis of cytomegalovirus status made by the classifier reportedly showed high specificity and sensitivity. The investigators catalogued 150 to 200 TCR beta chains as cytomegalovirus-associated.

Sequenced by immunoSEQ multiplex PCR; TCRdb stores in-frame clones only, minus some. The table has approximately 140,000 clones, around 84% seen once. The chain links TRBV19 to TRBJ2-7; D uncertain. The sample comprised PBMCs. The TCR comes from a man aged 18-30 years in good health and CMV-seropositive. The CDR3 reads CASSIGVTTYEQYF. In nucleotides, the CDR3 is TGTGCCAGTAGTATAGGAGTTACCACCTACGAGCAGTACTTC. Drawing the rest from reference TRBV19 and TRBJ2-7, the complete variable domain is DGGITQSPKYLFRKEGQNVTLSCEQNLNHDAMYWYRQDPGQGLRLIYYSQIVNDFQKGDIAEGYSVSREKKESFPLTVTSAQKNPTAFYLCASSIGVTTYEQYFGPGTRLTVT.